Listed here is a single T cell receptor (beta chain). Its cognate antigen is unknown. It may be a read error: a sequence one base away is much more abundant. Unique molecular identifiers featured in how the TCRbeta library was prepared. From the PCR reads, TCRdb called clonotypes with MiXCR, one entry per CDR3 protein. The data contain 450,000 to 600,000 distinct CDR3 sequences, under 12% of them seen just once; the ten biggest clones take up around 2%. This specimen comes from a study of T-cell reconstitution after alpha-beta-depleted transplantation in children. Germline values: CDR1 SEHNR, CDR2 FQNEAQ (reference sequence). The length of the CDR3 is 14 residues. Trimming stripped 5 bases from V and 3 bases from J, with 13 bases between. The study's findings and limits: Surviving recipient T cells and thymic progenitors accounted for the high day-60 TCRbeta diversity observed in some patients. Several hundred expanded graft clones reportedly were the source of alpha-beta T cells about two months after transplant. The main origin of T-cell counts and diversity one year after transplant was newly produced T cells.

The chain carries TRBV7-9 and TRBJ2-5; D is possibly TRBD1 (6 bases). The receptor was derived from a child under 10 years old with inherited bone marrow failure, due to receive a stem cell transplant. Source: PBMCs, taken before TCRalphabeta/CD19-depleted stem cell transplant. The CDR3 DNA follows: TGTGCCAGCAGCCCGCACAGGGCCAAAGAGACCCAGTACTTC. It yields the protein CASSPHRAKETQYF.